A selection of T cell receptor beta chains follows, all from one sample in a study of blood T cell repertoires in COVID-19. Sequencing used immunoSEQ multiplex PCR; TCRdb keeps in-frame clones, though not all of them. The top ten clones hold about 10% of a sample with 250,000 to 350,000 clones, 88% of them seen once. Sequencing used peripheral blood. These receptor sequences come from a woman under 40 with COVID-19, enrolled during active disease. CDR3s include the opening cysteine and the closing phenylalanine or tryptophan. D genes are given only for firm matches. Not all rows give a size; the values are once, few, many and, for expanded clones, a class.

J: TRBJ2-7; V: TRBV5-4; size: -; D: -; CDR3: CASSLTGISAYEQYF; DNA: TGTGCCAGCAGCTTGACAGGGATTAGCGCCTACGAGCAGTACTTC
J: TRBJ2-3; V: TRBV2; size: -; D: TRBD1; CDR3: CASSRTGGSTDTQYF; DNA: TGTGCCAGCAGCCGGACAGGGGGCAGCACAGATACGCAGTATTTT
J: TRBJ2-2; V: TRBV7-9; size: -; D: TRBD2; CDR3: CASSALLGEGAGELFF; DNA: TGTGCCAGCAGCGCACTTCTAGGGGAGGGAGCTGGGGAGCTGTTTTTT
J: TRBJ1-5; V: TRBV2; size: -; D: TRBD1; CDR3: CASSAQGASNQPQHF; DNA: TGTGCCAGCAGTGCCCAGGGGGCGAGCAATCAGCCCCAGCATTTT
J: TRBJ2-1; V: TRBV10-3; size: -; D: TRBD2; CDR3: CAINARTSGSSDEQFF; DNA: TGTGCCATCAACGCCAGGACTAGCGGGAGTAGCGATGAGCAGTTCTTC
J: TRBJ1-6; V: TRBV27; size: once; D: -; CDR3: CASSFRGTPLHF; DNA: TGTGCCAGCAGTTTTCGGGGGACACCCCTCCACTTT
J: TRBJ1-5; V: TRBV7-9; size: -; D: TRBD1; CDR3: CASSKDRGNQPQHF; DNA: TGTGCCAGCAGCAAGGACAGGGGGAATCAGCCCCAGCATTTT
J: TRBJ2-7; V: TRBV27; size: -; D: TRBD1; CDR3: CASSLRPGQKLGEQYF; DNA: TGTGCCAGCAGTCTCCGACCGGGACAGAAATTGGGCGAGCAGTACTTC
J: TRBJ2-7; V: TRBV29-1; size: -; D: TRBD2; CDR3: CSVGSRGGRYEQYF; DNA: TGCAGCGTTGGGTCCCGAGGCGGGAGGTACGAGCAGTACTTC
J: TRBJ2-2; V: TRBV30; size: -; D: -; CDR3: CAWSVTGNGELFF; DNA: TGTGCCTGGAGTGTAACAGGGAACGGGGAGCTGTTTTTT
J: TRBJ2-5; V: TRBV13; size: -; D: -; CDR3: CASSSRFARGQQETQYF; DNA: TGTGCCAGCAGCTCCAGATTCGCGCGGGGGCAACAAGAGACCCAGTACTTC
J: TRBJ1-2; V: TRBV20-1; size: -; D: -; CDR3: CSRREGYGYTF; DNA: TGCAGTCGGAGGGAGGGCTATGGCTACACCTTC
J: TRBJ1-2; V: TRBV2; size: -; D: -; CDR3: CASKPGLYGYTF; DNA: TGTGCCAGCAAGCCAGGTCTCTATGGCTACACCTTC
J: TRBJ1-1; V: TRBV28; size: -; D: -; CDR3: CASSLARVMNTEAFF; DNA: TGTGCCAGCAGTTTAGCCAGGGTAATGAACACTGAAGCTTTCTTT
J: TRBJ2-2; V: TRBV5-3; size: -; D: TRBD2; CDR3: CARSLAPSGAPNTGELFF; DNA: TGTGCCAGAAGCTTGGCCCCTAGCGGGGCCCCGAACACCGGGGAGCTGTTTTTT
J: TRBJ1-4; V: TRBV11-2; size: -; D: TRBD1; CDR3: CASSPGGLSNEKLFF; DNA: TGTGCCAGCAGCCCAGGGGGACTCTCTAATGAAAAACTGTTTTTT
J: TRBJ2-3; V: TRBV12-3/TRBV12-4; size: -; D: TRBD2; CDR3: CATSSGSTDTQYF; DNA: TGTGCCACCTCTAGCGGGAGCACAGATACGCAGTATTTT
J: TRBJ2-5; V: TRBV27; size: -; D: TRBD1; CDR3: CASSSKPGQRETQYF; DNA: TGTGCCAGCAGTTCCAAGCCGGGACAGCGAGAGACCCAGTACTTC
J: TRBJ2-2; V: TRBV10-2; size: -; D: -; CDR3: CASSESQGIDTGELFF; DNA: TGCGCCAGCAGTGAGTCGCAGGGGATTGACACCGGGGAGCTGTTTTTT
J: TRBJ1-1; V: TRBV7-9; size: -; D: TRBD1; CDR3: CASSSTGGADMNTEAFF; DNA: TGTGCCAGCAGCTCCACAGGGGGCGCGGATATGAACACTGAAGCTTTCTTT
J: TRBJ1-4; V: TRBV4-1; size: -; D: -; CDR3: CASSQDDTGGNEKLFF; DNA: TGCGCCAGCAGCCAAGATGACACAGGAGGGAATGAAAAACTGTTTTTT
J: TRBJ2-5; V: TRBV27; size: -; D: TRBD2; CDR3: CASSFKGEFRREGHETQYF; DNA: TGTGCCAGCAGTTTTAAGGGTGAGTTTAGGCGGGAGGGCCACGAGACCCAGTACTTC
J: TRBJ2-1; V: TRBV5-1; size: -; D: TRBD1; CDR3: CASSLRTGDYNEQFF; DNA: TGCGCCAGCAGCTTGAGGACAGGGGACTACAATGAGCAGTTCTTC
J: TRBJ2-6; V: TRBV5-6; size: -; D: -; CDR3: CASSFRSGANVLTF; DNA: TGTGCCAGCAGCTTTAGATCTGGGGCCAACGTCCTGACTTTC
J: TRBJ2-1; V: TRBV21-1; size: -; D: -; CDR3: CASSKTSGTGFRDEQFF; DNA: TGTGCCAGCAGCAAGACCTCCGGGACAGGGTTTAGAGATGAGCAGTTCTTC
J: TRBJ2-7; V: TRBV5-6; size: -; D: TRBD1; CDR3: CASSSLTGGDNYEQYF; DNA: TGTGCCAGCAGCTCCCTGACAGGGGGCGATAACTACGAGCAGTACTTC
J: TRBJ1-1; V: TRBV7-9; size: -; D: TRBD1; CDR3: CASSPGQGENTEAFF; DNA: TGTGCCAGCAGCCCTGGACAGGGGGAGAACACTGAAGCTTTCTTT
J: TRBJ1-5; V: TRBV10-3; size: -; D: -; CDR3: CAISGGRGIDQPQHF; DNA: TGTGCCATCAGTGGAGGAAGGGGGATAGATCAGCCCCAGCATTTT
J: TRBJ1-2; V: TRBV2; size: -; D: -; CDR3: CASRGGILLGYTF; DNA: TGTGCCAGCAGGGGGGGGATCCTCTTGGGCTACACCTTC
J: TRBJ1-2; V: TRBV6-4; size: -; D: TRBD1; CDR3: CASSEAGGSYTF; DNA: TGTGCCAGCAGTGAAGCAGGGGGCAGCTACACCTTC
J: TRBJ2-7; V: TRBV28; size: -; D: TRBD1; CDR3: CASSKDRGIYEQYF; DNA: TGTGCCAGCAGTAAGGACAGGGGGATCTACGAGCAGTACTTC
J: TRBJ2-1; V: TRBV19; size: -; D: -; CDR3: CASSIADNDNEQFF; DNA: TGTGCCAGTAGTATAGCCGACAACGACAATGAGCAGTTCTTC
J: TRBJ2-1; V: TRBV6-2/TRBV6-3; size: -; D: -; CDR3: CASSYSGVGIFWQFF; DNA: -
J: TRBJ1-3; V: TRBV5-4; size: -; D: TRBD1; CDR3: CASSAGQGRSGNTIYF; DNA: TGTGCCAGCAGCGCGGGACAGGGGCGCTCTGGAAACACCATATATTTT
J: TRBJ1-2; V: TRBV5-1; size: -; D: TRBD1; CDR3: CASSPDRDRANYGYTF; DNA: TGCGCCAGCAGCCCGGACCGGGACAGGGCTAACTATGGCTACACCTTC
J: TRBJ2-7; V: TRBV2; size: -; D: -; CDR3: CASSPGSYEQYF; DNA: TGTGCCAGCAGTCCGGGGTCCTACGAGCAGTACTTC
J: TRBJ2-7; V: TRBV6-5; size: once; D: -; CDR3: CATRRGGLRSYEQYF; DNA: TGTGCCACCAGACGGGGCGGACTACGTTCCTACGAGCAGTACTTC
J: TRBJ2-3; V: TRBV19; size: -; D: -; CDR3: CASSIWGDTSTDTQYF; DNA: TGTGCCAGTAGTATCTGGGGAGATACTAGCACAGATACGCAGTATTTT
J: TRBJ2-1; V: TRBV7-9; size: -; D: TRBD1; CDR3: CASLGQGSDEQFF; DNA: TGTGCCAGCCTGGGACAGGGCTCGGATGAGCAGTTCTTC
J: TRBJ1-2; V: TRBV9; size: -; D: TRBD1; CDR3: CASSVRDRAGYGYTF; DNA: TGTGCCAGCAGTGTCCGGGACAGGGCTGGCTATGGCTACACCTTC
J: TRBJ2-6; V: TRBV7-9; size: -; D: -; CDR3: CASSFWALSGANVLTF; DNA: TGTGCCAGCAGCTTCTGGGCCCTCTCTGGGGCCAACGTCCTGACTTTC
J: TRBJ2-1; V: TRBV19; size: -; D: TRBD1; CDR3: CASSPGTGAYNEQFF; DNA: TGTGCCAGTAGCCCTGGGACAGGGGCATACAATGAGCAGTTCTTC